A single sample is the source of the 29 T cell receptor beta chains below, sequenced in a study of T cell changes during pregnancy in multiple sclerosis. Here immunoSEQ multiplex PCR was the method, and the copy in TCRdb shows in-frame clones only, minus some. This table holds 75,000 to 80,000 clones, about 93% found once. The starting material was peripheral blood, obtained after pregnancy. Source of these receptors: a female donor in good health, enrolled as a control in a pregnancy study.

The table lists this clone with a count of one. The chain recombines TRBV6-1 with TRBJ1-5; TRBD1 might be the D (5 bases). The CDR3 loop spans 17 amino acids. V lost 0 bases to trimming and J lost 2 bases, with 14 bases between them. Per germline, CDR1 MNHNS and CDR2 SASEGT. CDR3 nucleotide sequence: TGTGCCAGCAGTGAAGCAGCTTGGGGCGGGGGCAATCAGCCCCAGCATTTT. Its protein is CASSEAAWGGGNQPQHF.

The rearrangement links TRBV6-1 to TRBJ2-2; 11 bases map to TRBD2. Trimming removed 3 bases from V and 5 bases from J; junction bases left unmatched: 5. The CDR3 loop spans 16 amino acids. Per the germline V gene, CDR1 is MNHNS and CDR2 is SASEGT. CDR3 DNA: TGTGCCAGCAGTGAGTGGCTAGCGGGGGGAACCGGGGAGCTGTTTTTT. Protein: CASSEWLAGGTGELFF.

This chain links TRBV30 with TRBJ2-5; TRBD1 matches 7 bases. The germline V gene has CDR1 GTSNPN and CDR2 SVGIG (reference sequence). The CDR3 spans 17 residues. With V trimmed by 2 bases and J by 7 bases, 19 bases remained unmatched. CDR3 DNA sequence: TGTGCCTGGAGTAGGGGAATGATAACAGGGGAACGGGGGACCCAGTACTTC. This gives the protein CAWSRGMITGERGTQYF. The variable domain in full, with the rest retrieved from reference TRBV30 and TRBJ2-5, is SQTIHQWPATLVQPVGSPLSLECTVEGTSNPNLYWYRQAAGRGLQLLFYSVGIGQISSEVPQNLSASRPQDRQFILSSKKLLLSDSGFYLCAWSRGMITGERGTQYFGPGTRLLVL.

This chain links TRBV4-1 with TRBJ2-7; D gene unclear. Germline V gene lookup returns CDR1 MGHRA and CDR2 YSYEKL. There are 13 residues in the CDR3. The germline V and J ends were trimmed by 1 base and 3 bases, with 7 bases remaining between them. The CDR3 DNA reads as TGCGCCAGCAGCCAAGGTCCAGTCTACGAGCAGTACTTC. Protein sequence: CASSQGPVYEQYF.

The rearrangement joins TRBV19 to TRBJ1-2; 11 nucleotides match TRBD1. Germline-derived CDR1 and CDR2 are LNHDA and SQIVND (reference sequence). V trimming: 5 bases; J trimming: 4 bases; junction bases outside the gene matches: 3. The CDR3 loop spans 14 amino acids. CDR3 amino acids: CASSGTGGSYGYTF. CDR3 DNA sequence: TGTGCCAGTAGTGGGACAGGGGGAAGCTATGGCTACACCTTC.

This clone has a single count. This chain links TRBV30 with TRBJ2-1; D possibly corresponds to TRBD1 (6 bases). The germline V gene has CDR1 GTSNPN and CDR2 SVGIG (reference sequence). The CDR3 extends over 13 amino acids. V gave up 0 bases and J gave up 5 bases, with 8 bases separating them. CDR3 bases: TGTGCCTGGAGTGTAGGGGGTCACAATGAGCAGTTCTTC. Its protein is CAWSVGGHNEQFF.

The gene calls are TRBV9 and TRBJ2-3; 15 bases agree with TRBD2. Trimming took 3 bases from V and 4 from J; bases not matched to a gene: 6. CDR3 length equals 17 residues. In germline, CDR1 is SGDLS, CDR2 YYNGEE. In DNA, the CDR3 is TGTGCCAGCAGCGGAAAGGGACTAGCGGGAGGATCAGATACGCAGTATTTT. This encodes CASSGKGLAGGSDTQYF.

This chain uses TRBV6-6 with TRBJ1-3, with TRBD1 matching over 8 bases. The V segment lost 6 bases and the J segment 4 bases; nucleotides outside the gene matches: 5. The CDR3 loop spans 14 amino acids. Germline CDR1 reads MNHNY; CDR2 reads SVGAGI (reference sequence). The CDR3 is CASSPGTGGNTIYF. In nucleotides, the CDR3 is TGTGCCAGCAGCCCCGGGACAGGAGGAAACACCATATATTTT.

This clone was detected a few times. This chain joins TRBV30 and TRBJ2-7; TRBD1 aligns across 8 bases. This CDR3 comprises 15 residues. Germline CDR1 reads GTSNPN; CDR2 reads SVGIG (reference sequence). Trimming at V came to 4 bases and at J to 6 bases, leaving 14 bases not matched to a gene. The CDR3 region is CAWTRDRSTVAEQYF. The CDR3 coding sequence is TGTGCCTGGACCAGGGACAGGTCCACAGTGGCCGAGCAGTACTTC.

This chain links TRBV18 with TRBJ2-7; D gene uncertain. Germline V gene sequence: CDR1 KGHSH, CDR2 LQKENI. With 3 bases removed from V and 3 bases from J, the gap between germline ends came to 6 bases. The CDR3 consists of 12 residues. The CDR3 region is CASSPVSYEQYF. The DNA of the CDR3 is TGTGCCAGCTCACCCGTGAGCTACGAGCAGTACTTC.

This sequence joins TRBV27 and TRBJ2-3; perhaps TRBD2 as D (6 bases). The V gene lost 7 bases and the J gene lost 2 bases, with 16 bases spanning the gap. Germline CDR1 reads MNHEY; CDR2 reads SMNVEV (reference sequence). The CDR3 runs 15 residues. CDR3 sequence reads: CASTSRSGHTDTQYF. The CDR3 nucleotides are TGTGCCAGCACTTCACGGAGCGGGCACACAGATACGCAGTATTTT.

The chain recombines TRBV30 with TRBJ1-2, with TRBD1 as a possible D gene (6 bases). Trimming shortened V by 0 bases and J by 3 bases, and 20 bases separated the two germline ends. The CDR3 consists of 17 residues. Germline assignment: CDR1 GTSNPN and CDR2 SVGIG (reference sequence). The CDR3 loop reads CAWSVAGASMPYYGYTF. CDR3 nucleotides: TGTGCCTGGAGTGTAGCAGGGGCCTCCATGCCTTACTATGGCTACACCTTC.

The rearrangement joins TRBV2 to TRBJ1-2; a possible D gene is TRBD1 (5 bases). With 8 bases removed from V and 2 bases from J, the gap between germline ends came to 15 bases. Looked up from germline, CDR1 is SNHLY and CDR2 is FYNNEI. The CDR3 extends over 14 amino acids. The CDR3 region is CASEPWTQNYGYTF. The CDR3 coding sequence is TGTGCCAGCGAACCATGGACACAGAACTATGGCTACACCTTC.

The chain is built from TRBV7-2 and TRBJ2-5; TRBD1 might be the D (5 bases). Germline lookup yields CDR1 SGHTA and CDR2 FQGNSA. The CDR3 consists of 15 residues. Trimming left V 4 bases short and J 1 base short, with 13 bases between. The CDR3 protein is CASSWGYGAQETQYF. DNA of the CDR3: TGTGCCAGCAGCTGGGGTTATGGGGCCCAAGAGACCCAGTACTTC.

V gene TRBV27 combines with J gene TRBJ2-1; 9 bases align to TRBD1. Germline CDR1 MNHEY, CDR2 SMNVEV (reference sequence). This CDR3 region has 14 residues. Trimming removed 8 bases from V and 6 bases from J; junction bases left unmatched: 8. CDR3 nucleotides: TGTGCCAGCTCCGGGACAGGGAGTGTCAATGAGCAGTTCTTC. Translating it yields CASSGTGSVNEQFF.

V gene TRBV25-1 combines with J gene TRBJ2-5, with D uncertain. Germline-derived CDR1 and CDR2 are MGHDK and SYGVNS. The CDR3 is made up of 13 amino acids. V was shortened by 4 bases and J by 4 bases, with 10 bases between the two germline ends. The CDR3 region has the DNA TGTGCCAGCAGTGTTCCCTTATCAGAGACCCAGTACTTC. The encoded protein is CASSVPLSETQYF. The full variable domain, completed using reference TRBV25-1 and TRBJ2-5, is EADIYQTPRYLVIGTGKKITLECSQTMGHDKMYWYQQDPGMELHLIHYSYGVNSTEKGDLSSESTVSRIRTEHFPLTLESARPSHTSQYLCASSVPLSETQYFGPGTRLLVL.

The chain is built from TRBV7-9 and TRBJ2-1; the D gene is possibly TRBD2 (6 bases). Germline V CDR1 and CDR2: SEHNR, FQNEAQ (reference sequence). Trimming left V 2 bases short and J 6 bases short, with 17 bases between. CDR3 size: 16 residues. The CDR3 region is CASSLYAGWTFNEQFF. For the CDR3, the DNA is TGTGCCAGCAGCTTATACGCGGGATGGACTTTCAATGAGCAGTTCTTC.

Written as DNA, the CDR3 is TGCAGCGTTCAGGCGGGGGCAAAAGAGACCCAGTACTTC. It is translated as CSVQAGAKETQYF. V is TRBV29-1 and J is TRBJ2-5; possibly TRBD2 for D (7 bases). The ends were cut back, 5 bases at V and 3 bases at J, with 13 bases in the middle. This CDR3 contains 13 residues. Germline V lookup: CDR1 SQVTM, CDR2 ANQGSEA.

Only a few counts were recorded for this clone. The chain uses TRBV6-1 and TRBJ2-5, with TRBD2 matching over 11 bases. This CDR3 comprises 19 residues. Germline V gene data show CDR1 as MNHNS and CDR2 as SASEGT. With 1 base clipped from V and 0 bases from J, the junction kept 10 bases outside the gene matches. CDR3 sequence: CASSEGLAGGHGYQETQYF. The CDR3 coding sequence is TGTGCCAGCAGTGAAGGGCTAGCGGGGGGCCACGGGTACCAAGAGACCCAGTACTTC.

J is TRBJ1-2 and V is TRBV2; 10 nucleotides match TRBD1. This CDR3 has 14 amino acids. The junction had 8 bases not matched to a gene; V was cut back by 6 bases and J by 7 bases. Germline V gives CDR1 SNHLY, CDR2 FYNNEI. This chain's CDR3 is CASRPGQGRGGYTF. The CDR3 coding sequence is TGTGCCAGCAGGCCGGGACAGGGGCGAGGTGGCTACACCTTC.

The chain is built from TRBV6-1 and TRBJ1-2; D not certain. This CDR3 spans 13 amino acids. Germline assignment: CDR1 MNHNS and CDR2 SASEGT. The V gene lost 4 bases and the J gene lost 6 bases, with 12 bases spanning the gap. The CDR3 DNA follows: TGTGCCAGCAGTGGCTACGGGGTTCATGGCTACACCTTC. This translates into CASSGYGVHGYTF.

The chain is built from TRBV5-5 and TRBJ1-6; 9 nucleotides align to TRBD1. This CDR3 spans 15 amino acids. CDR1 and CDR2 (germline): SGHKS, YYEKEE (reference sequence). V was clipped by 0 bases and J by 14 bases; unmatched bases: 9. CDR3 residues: CASSLGGTGTPSLHF. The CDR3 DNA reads TGTGCCAGCAGCTTGGGTGGGACAGGGACCCCGTCCCTCCACTTT.

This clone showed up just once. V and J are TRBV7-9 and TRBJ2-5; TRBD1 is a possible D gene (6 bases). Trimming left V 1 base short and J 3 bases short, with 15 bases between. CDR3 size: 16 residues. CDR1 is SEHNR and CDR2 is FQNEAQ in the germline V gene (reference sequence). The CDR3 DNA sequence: TGTGCCAGCAGCTTAGTAGGTCCTACAGGGAAAGAGACCCAGTACTTC. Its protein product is CASSLVGPTGKETQYF.

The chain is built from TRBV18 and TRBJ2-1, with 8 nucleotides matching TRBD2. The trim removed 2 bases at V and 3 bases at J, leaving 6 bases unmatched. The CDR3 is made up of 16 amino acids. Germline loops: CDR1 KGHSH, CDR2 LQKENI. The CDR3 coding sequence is TGTGCCAGCTCACCATCCTCGGGACTAGACTACAATGAGCAGTTCTTC. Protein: CASSPSSGLDYNEQFF.

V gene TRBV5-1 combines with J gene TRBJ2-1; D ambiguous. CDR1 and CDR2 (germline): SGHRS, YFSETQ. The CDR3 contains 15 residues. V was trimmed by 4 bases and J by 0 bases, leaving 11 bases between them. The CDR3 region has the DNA TGCGCCAGCAGCCCTTCTAGTTTCTCCTACAATGAGCAGTTCTTC. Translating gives CASSPSSFSYNEQFF.

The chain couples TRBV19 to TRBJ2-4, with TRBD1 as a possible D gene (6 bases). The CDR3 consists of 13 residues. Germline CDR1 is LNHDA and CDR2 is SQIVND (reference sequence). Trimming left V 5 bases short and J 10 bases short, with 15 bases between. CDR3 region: CASSSLRDIIQYF. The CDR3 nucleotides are TGTGCCAGTAGTTCCCTCCGGGACATAATTCAGTACTTC.

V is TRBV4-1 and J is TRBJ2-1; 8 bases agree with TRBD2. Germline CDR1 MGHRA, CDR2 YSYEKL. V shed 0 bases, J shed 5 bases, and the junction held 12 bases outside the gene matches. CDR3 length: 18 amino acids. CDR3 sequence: CASSQDWTRAGAHNEQFF. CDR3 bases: TGCGCCAGCAGCCAAGATTGGACCCGAGCGGGAGCCCACAATGAGCAGTTCTTC.

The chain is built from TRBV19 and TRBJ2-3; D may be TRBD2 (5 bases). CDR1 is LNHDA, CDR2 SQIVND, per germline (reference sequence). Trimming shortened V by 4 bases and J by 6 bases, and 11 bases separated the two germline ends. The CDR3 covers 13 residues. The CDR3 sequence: CASSSGPLDTQYF. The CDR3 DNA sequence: TGTGCCAGTAGTAGCGGGCCACTGGATACGCAGTATTTT.

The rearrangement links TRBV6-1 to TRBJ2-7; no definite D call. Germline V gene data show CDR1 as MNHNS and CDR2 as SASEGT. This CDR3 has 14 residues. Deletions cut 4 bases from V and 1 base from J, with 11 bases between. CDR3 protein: CASSGLRTSYEQYF. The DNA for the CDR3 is TGTGCCAGCAGTGGACTCCGTACGTCCTACGAGCAGTACTTC.